Following are 10 T cell receptor beta chains from one sample sequenced in a study of Graves' ophthalmopathy and Graves' hyperthyroidism. Amplification from RNA transcripts yielded the TCR beta CDR3 regions. The authors performed first-round RT-PCR with HTBI primers and then a second-round multiplex PCR. TCRdb analysed the multiplex PCR reads with MiXCR anew, one entry per CDR3 protein. The sample lists some 750,000 distinct CDR3 sequences, 35% to 50% seen once, with 35% to 55% in the top ten. The source material was peripheral blood. These receptor sequences come from an adult man with Graves' ophthalmopathy.

This clonotype was observed at least ten times. The rearrangement uses TRBV2 and TRBJ1-2; D remains ambiguous. Germline V CDR1 and CDR2: SNHLY, FYNNEI. The CDR3 covers 9 residues. The V and J ends lost 6 bases and 8 bases respectively, with 4 bases between them. CDR3 DNA sequence: TGTGCCAGCAGACCCGGCTACACCTTC. Protein: CASRPGYTF.

This chain uses TRBV5-4 with TRBJ2-7; tentatively, D is TRBD1 (6 bases). Germline V CDR1 and CDR2: SGHNT, YYREEE (reference sequence). This CDR3 has 14 residues. The V end was cut by 3 bases, the J end by 4 bases, with 14 bases between. CDR3 sequence: CASSSDRRRYEQYF. The CDR3 nucleotides are TGTGCCAGCAGCTCAGACAGGAGACGTTACGAGCAGTACTTC.

In this sample, this clonotype turned up a few times. This chain uses TRBV9 with TRBJ2-2, with D perhaps TRBD2 (5 bases). The CDR3 has 14 residues. Germline V lookup: CDR1 SGDLS, CDR2 YYNGEE. V shed 5 bases and J shed 9 bases, with 17 bases lying between them. CDR3: CASSPTEGGRELFF. CDR3 nucleotide sequence: TGTGCCAGCAGTCCTACCGAGGGCGGCCGGGAGCTGTTTTTT.

This clonotype was detected ten times or more. The chain joins TRBV20-1 to TRBJ1-2; D is ambiguous. Germline V gives CDR1 DFQATT, CDR2 SNEGSKA (reference sequence). The length of the CDR3 is 9 residues. The germline V and J ends were trimmed by 4 bases and 3 bases, with 0 bases remaining between them. In nucleotides, the CDR3 is TGCAGTGCTAACTATGGCTACACCTTC. Its translation is CSANYGYTF.

In this sample, this clonotype turned up many times. The genes are TRBV6-5 and TRBJ1-6, with 8 bases identical to TRBD1. V shed 6 bases, J shed 5 bases, and the junction held 3 bases outside the gene matches. The CDR3 runs 14 residues. In germline, CDR1 is MNHEY, CDR2 SVGAGI. The CDR3 DNA reads TGTGCCAGCAGGCCGGGACAGGATAATTCACCCCTCCACTTT. It encodes CASRPGQDNSPLHF.

The V and J genes are TRBV9 and TRBJ2-5; a possible D gene is TRBD2 (5 bases). This CDR3 contains 14 residues. CDR1 is SGDLS and CDR2 is YYNGEE in the germline V gene. Trimming left V 4 bases short and J 5 bases short, with 15 bases between. In DNA, the CDR3 is TGTGCCAGCAGCCAAGACGAGGGTCGGGAGACCCAGTACTTC. It translates to CASSQDEGRETQYF.

Note on this clonotype: A much larger clone is a single base away; this may be a read error. The V gene is TRBV11-2, the J gene TRBJ2-7; 13 bases match TRBD2. CDR1 and CDR2 from the germline V gene are SGHAT and FQNNGV. This CDR3 spans 16 amino acids. In nucleotides, the CDR3 is TGTGCCAGCAGCATAAGACTAGCGGGGGGTCCCTACGGGCAGTACTTC. It codes for CASSIRLAGGPYGQYF.

This clonotype came up many times. J is TRBJ2-7 and V is TRBV7-9; D is undetermined. V lost 2 bases and J 0 bases, leaving 8 bases between the germline ends. CDR3 size: 14 residues. Germline assignment: CDR1 SEHNR and CDR2 FQNEAQ (reference sequence). The CDR3 sequence is CASSLSQSSYEQYF. CDR3 nucleotide sequence: TGTGCCAGCAGCTTATCCCAGTCCTCCTACGAGCAGTACTTC.

In regard to this clonotype: A read error may be the cause here, since a much bigger clone is one base away. The rearrangement links TRBV7-2 to TRBJ2-5; tentatively, D is TRBD2 (6 bases). This CDR3 is built from 14 residues. CDR1 and CDR2 from the germline V gene are SGHTA and FQGNSA. The CDR3 spells CASSRPGLGETPYF. The CDR3 DNA sequence: TGTGCCAGCAGCCGACCGGGACTTGGGGAGACCCCGTACTTC.

This clonotype has ten or more counts. The chain employs TRBV2 and TRBJ1-5, with a weak D call TRBD1 (5 bases). Germline V gene lookup returns CDR1 SNHLY and CDR2 FYNNEI. The germline V and J ends were trimmed by 0 bases and 2 bases, with 8 bases remaining between them. The CDR3 loop spans 15 amino acids. The CDR3 loop is CASSEAGEGNQPQHF. CDR3 DNA: TGTGCCAGCAGTGAAGCAGGGGAGGGCAATCAGCCCCAGCATTTT.